The sequence of this TCR beta chain was determined in a study of T cell responses to AZD1222 COVID-19 vaccine. The study's findings and limits: Donor demographics were predominantly white British with a female majority; clonal diversity may be underestimated. With two AZD1222 doses given, Spike-specific TCR breadth and depth both rose. Just a handful of AZD1222 recipients were seropositive at baseline.

Trimming took 1 base from V and 3 from J, leaving 14 bases between them. CDR3 length equals 16 residues. In germline, CDR1 is KGHDR, CDR2 SFDVKD. Some clones are missing from TCRdb's copy, which holds only in-frame ones; the method was immunoSEQ multiplex PCR. In the table there are 130,000 to 150,000 clones, around 90% of which are singletons. A note on this clone: Its specificity is unknown.

Recipients boosted at about 4 weeks or about 12 weeks are pooled. The V gene is TRBV24-1, the J gene TRBJ2-5, with a weak D call TRBD1 (6 bases). The sequenced sample was peripheral blood, obtained 28 days after the second AZD1222 dose. The source is an adult who received the AZD1222 COVID-19 vaccine. As DNA, the CDR3 is TGTGCCACCAGTGATTTAAAGATAACAGGGAAAGAGACCCAGTACTTC. Amino acids: CATSDLKITGKETQYF.